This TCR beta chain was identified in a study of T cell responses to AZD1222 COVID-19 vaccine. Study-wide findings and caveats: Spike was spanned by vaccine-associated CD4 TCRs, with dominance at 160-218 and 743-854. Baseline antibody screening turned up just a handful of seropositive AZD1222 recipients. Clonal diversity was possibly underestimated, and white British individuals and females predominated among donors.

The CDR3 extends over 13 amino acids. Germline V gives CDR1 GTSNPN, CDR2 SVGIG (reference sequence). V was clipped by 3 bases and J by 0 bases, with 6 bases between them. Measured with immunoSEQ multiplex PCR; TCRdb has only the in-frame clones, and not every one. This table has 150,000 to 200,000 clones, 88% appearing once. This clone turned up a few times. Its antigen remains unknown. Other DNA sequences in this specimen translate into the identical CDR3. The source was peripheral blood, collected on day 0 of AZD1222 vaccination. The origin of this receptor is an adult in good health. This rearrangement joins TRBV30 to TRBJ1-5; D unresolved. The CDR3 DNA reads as TGTGCCTGGAGCGGGGATAGCAATCAGCCCCAGCATTTT. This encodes CAWSGDSNQPQHF.